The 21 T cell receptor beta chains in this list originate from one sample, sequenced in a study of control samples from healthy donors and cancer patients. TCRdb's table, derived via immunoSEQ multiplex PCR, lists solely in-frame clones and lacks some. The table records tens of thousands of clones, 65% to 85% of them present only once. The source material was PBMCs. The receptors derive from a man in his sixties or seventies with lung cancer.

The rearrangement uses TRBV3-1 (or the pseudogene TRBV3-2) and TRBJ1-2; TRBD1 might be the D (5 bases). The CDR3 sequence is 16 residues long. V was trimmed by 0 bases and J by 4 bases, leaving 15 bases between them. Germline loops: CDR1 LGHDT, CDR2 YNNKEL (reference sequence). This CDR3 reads CASSQDPPDRSYGYTF. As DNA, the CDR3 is TGTGCCAGCAGCCAAGATCCGCCCGACAGATCCTATGGCTACACCTTC.

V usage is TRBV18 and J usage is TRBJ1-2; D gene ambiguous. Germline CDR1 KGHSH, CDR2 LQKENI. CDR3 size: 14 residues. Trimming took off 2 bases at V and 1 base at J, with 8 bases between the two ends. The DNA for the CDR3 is TGTGCCAGCTCACCATTGGCCAGTAACTATGGCTACACCTTC. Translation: CASSPLASNYGYTF.

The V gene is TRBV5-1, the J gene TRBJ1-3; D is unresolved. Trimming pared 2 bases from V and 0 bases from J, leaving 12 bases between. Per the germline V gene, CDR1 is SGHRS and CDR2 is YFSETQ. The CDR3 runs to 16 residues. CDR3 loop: CASSFGSYDSGNTIYF. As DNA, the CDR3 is TGCGCCAGCAGCTTTGGTAGTTACGACTCTGGAAACACCATATATTTT.

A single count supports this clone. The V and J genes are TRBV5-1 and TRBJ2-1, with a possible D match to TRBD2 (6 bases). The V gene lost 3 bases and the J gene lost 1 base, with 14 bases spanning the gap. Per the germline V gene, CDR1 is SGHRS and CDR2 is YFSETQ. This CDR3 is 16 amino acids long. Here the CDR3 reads CASSSFAGRSYNEQFF. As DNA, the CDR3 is TGCGCCAGCAGCTCCTTTGCGGGGAGATCCTACAATGAGCAGTTCTTC.

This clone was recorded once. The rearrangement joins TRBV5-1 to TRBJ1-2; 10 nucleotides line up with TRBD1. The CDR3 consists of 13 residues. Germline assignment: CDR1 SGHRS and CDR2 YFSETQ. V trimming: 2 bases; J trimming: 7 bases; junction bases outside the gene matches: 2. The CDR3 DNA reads TGCGCCAGCAGCTTCGACAGGGGGCTTGGCTACACCTTC. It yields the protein CASSFDRGLGYTF.

This chain's CDR3 is CASSVGQGASTEAFF. The CDR3 DNA is TGTGCCAGCAGTGTAGGACAGGGTGCGAGTACTGAAGCTTTCTTT. V usage is TRBV2 and J usage is TRBJ1-1, with 8 bases aligning to TRBD1. The CDR3 length is 15 residues. J was trimmed by 5 bases and V by 4 bases; bases with no gene match: 9. Germline CDR1 is SNHLY and CDR2 is FYNNEI.

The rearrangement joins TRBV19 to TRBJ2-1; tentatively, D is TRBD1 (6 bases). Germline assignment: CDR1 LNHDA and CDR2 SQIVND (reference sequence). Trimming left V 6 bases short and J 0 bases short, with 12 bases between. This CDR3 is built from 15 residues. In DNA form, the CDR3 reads TGTGCCAGTAGGCCGGACAGAAGCTCCTACAATGAGCAGTTCTTC. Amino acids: CASRPDRSSYNEQFF.

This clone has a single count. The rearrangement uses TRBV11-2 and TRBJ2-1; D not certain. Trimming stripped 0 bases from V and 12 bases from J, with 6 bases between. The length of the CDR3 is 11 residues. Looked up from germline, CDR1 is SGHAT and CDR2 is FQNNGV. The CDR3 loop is CASSLEFLQFF. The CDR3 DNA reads TGTGCCAGCAGCTTAGAGTTCCTGCAGTTCTTC. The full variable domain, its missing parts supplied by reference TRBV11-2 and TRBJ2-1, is EAGVAQSPRYKIIEKRQSVAFWCNPISGHATLYWYQQILGQGPKLLIQFQNNGVVDDSQLPKDRFSAERLKGVDSTLKIQPAKLEDSAVYLCASSLEFLQFFGPGTRLTVL.

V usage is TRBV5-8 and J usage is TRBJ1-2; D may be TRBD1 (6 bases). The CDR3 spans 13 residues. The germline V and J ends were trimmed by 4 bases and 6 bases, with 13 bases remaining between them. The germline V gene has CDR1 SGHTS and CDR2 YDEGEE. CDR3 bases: TGTGCCAGCAGCCGGGGGCCGCCGAATGGCTACACCTTC. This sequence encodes CASSRGPPNGYTF.

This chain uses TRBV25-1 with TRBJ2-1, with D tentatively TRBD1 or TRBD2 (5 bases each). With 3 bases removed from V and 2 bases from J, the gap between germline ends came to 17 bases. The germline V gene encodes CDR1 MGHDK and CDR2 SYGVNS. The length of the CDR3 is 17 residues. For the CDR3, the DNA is TGTGCCAGCAGTGACAACACGGGACCGTCCGCCTACAATGAGCAGTTCTTC. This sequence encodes CASSDNTGPSAYNEQFF.

The CDR3 nucleotides are TGTGCCAGCAGCTCCAGGACAGGGTTCGTCTCTGGAAACACCATATATTTT. Protein sequence: CASSSRTGFVSGNTIYF. J is TRBJ1-3 and V is TRBV11-2, with TRBD1 matching 8 bases. The J segment lost 0 bases and the V segment lost 4 bases, leaving 8 bases of the junction unmatched. Germline assignment: CDR1 SGHAT and CDR2 FQNNGV. This CDR3 has 17 residues. Variable domain in full (rest from reference TRBV11-2 and TRBJ1-3): EAGVAQSPRYKIIEKRQSVAFWCNPISGHATLYWYQQILGQGPKLLIQFQNNGVVDDSQLPKDRFSAERLKGVDSTLKIQPAKLEDSAVYLCASSSRTGFVSGNTIYFGEGSWLTVV.

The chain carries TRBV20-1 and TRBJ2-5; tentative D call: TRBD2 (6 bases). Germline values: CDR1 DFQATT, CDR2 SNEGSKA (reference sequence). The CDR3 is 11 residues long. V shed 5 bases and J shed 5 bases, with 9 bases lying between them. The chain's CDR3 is CSAGAGETQYF. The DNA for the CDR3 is TGCAGTGCTGGCGCGGGGGAGACCCAGTACTTC.

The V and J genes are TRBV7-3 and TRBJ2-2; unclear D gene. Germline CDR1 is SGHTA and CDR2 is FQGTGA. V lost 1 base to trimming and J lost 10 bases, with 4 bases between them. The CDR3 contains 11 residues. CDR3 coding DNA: TGTGCCAGCAGCTTAAAGTCGGAGCTGTTTTTT. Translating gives CASSLKSELFF.

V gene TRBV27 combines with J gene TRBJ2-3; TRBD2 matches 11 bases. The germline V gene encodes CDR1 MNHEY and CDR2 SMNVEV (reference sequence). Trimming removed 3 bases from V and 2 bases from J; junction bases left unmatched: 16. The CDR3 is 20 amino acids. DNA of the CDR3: TGTGCCAGCAGTTTCCTCGCACTGACTAGCGGGGCCTTGGACACAGATACGCAGTATTTT. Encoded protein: CASSFLALTSGALDTDTQYF.

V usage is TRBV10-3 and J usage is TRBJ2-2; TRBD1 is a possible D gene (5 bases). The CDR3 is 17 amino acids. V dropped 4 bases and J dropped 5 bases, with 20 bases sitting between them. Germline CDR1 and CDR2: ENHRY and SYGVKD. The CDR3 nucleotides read TGTGCCATCAGTGGTAGTTTCCCAGGGAAGGTAACCGGGGAGCTGTTTTTT. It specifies CAISGSFPGKVTGELFF.

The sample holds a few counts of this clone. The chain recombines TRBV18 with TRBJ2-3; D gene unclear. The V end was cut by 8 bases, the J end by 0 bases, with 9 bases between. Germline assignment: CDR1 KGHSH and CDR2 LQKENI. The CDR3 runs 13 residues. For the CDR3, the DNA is TGTGCCAGCGCCTACTCTAGCACAGATACGCAGTATTTT. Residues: CASAYSSTDTQYF.

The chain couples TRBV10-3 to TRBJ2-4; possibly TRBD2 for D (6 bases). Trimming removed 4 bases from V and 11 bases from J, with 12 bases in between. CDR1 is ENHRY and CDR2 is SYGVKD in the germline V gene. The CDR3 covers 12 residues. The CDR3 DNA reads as TGTGCCATCAGTGGATCGGGGGAAGTTCAGTACTTC. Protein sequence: CAISGSGEVQYF.

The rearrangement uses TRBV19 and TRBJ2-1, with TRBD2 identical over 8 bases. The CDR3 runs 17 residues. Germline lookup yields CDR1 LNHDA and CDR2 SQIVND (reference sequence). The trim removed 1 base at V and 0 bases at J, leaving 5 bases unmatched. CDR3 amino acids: CASSIGGSGASYNEQFF. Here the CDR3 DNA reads TGTGCCAGTAGTATAGGGGGTAGCGGGGCCTCCTACAATGAGCAGTTCTTC. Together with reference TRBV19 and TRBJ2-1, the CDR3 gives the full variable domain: DGGITQSPKYLFRKEGQNVTLSCEQNLNHDAMYWYRQDPGQGLRLIYYSQIVNDFQKGDIAEGYSVSREKKESFPLTVTSAQKNPTAFYLCASSIGGSGASYNEQFFGPGTRLTVL.

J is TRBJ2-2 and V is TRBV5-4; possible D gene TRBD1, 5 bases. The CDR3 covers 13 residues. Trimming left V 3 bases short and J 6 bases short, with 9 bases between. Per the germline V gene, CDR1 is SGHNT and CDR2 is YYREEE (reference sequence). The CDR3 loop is CASSSAGSGELFF. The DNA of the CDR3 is TGTGCCAGCAGCTCGGCAGGGTCCGGGGAGCTGTTTTTT. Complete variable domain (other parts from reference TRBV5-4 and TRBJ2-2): ETGVTQSPTHLIKTRGQQVTLRCSSQSGHNTVSWYQQALGQGPQFIFQYYREEENGRGNFPPRFSGLQFPNYSSELNVNALELDDSALYLCASSSAGSGELFFGEGSRLTVL.

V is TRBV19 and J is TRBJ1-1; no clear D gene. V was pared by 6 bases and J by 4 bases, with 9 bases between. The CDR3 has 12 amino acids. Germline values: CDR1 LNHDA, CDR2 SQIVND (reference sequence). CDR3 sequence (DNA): TGTGCCAGTAGCCCGCAAGGCACTGAAGCTTTCTTT. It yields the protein CASSPQGTEAFF. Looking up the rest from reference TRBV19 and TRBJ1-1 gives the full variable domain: DGGITQSPKYLFRKEGQNVTLSCEQNLNHDAMYWYRQDPGQGLRLIYYSQIVNDFQKGDIAEGYSVSREKKESFPLTVTSAQKNPTAFYLCASSPQGTEAFFGQGTRLTVV.

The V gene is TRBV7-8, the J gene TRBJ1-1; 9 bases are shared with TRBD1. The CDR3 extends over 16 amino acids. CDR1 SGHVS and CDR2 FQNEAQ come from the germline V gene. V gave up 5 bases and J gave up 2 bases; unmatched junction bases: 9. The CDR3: CASSVPDRGLNTEAFF. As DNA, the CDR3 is TGTGCCAGCAGCGTGCCGGACAGGGGACTAAACACTGAAGCTTTCTTT.